Listed below are T cell receptor beta chains from one sample, sequenced in a study of blood T cell repertoires in COVID-19. Repertoires were generated with immunoSEQ multiplex PCR, while TCRdb's copy carries only in-frame clones and drops some. The repertoire holds 310,000 or so clones, with around 86% as singletons. The sequenced material came from peripheral blood. The origin of the receptors is a man aged 45-60 years with active or convalescent COVID-19. The CDR3 runs from the conserved cysteine through the conserved F or W. D genes are given only for firm matches. Not every row has a clone size; where given, it reads once, few, many or a size class.

V gene	J gene	D gene	clone size	CDR3 protein	CDR3 DNA
TRBV10-3	TRBJ1-1	NA	NA	CATGMAGNTEAFF	TGTGCCACCGGGATGGCAGGGAACACTGAAGCTTTCTTT
TRBV27	TRBJ1-6	NA	few	CASSFSDRRYNSPLHF	TGTGCCAGCAGTTTTTCTGACCGCAGGTATAATTCACCCCTCCACTTT
TRBV2	TRBJ2-7	NA	NA	CASSAPGAKQYF	TGTGCCAGCAGCGCCCCAGGGGCAAAGCAGTACTTC
TRBV9	TRBJ2-1	NA	NA	CASSLQGNPYNEQFF	TGTGCCAGCAGCCTCCAGGGTAATCCCTACAATGAGCAGTTCTTC
TRBV3-1/TRBV3-2	TRBJ1-1	TRBD1	few	CASSLPGGDTEAFF	TGTGCCAGCAGCCTCCCAGGGGGCGACACTGAAGCTTTCTTT
TRBV7-9	TRBJ2-4	TRBD1	NA	CASTQGDRGSKNIQYF	TGTGCCAGCACCCAAGGGGACAGAGGTTCCAAAAACATTCAGTACTTC
TRBV7-3	TRBJ2-1	NA	NA	CASSSGLGSVYNEQFF	TGTGCCAGCAGCTCCGGCCTGGGGAGTGTTTACAATGAGCAGTTCTTC
TRBV6-6	TRBJ1-1	TRBD1	once	CASSHVRTGLTTEAFF	TGTGCCAGCAGCCATGTCCGGACAGGGTTAACGACTGAAGCTTTCTTT
TRBV10-2	TRBJ1-5	TRBD1	NA	CASSGTGIGQPQHF	TGCGCCAGCAGTGGGACAGGGATCGGACAGCCCCAGCATTTT
TRBV28	TRBJ1-4	TRBD1	NA	CASGNRGQGKLFF	TGTGCCAGCGGAAACAGGGGGCAGGGGAAACTGTTTTTT
TRBV2	TRBJ2-2	NA	NA	CASSDQAAWAGELFF	TGTGCCAGCAGTGATCAGGCAGCTTGGGCCGGGGAGCTGTTTTTT
TRBV18	TRBJ2-2	TRBD2	NA	CASSRLTSGSGELFF	TGTGCCAGCTCACGTCTTACTAGCGGGAGCGGGGAGCTGTTTTTT
TRBV11-1	TRBJ2-7	NA	once	CASSFPGETSYEQYF	TGTGCCAGCAGCTTTCCGGGGGAAACCTCCTACGAGCAGTACTTC
TRBV5-1	TRBJ2-2	TRBD1	NA	CASSRTGDTGELFF	TGCGCCAGCAGCCGGACAGGGGACACCGGGGAGCTGTTTTTT
TRBV6-5	TRBJ1-5	TRBD1	NA	CASTSGQYSNQPQHF	TGTGCCAGCACCTCGGGACAGTATAGCAATCAGCCCCAGCATTTT
TRBV3-1/TRBV3-2	TRBJ2-2	NA	NA	CASRRLYTGELFF	TGTGCCAGCAGACGACTATACACCGGGGAGCTGTTTTTT
TRBV27	TRBJ2-3	TRBD2	NA	CASSSPGLAGDTQYF	TGTGCCAGCAGTTCCCCCGGACTAGCTGGAGATACGCAGTATTTT
TRBV5-4	TRBJ2-1	TRBD2	once	CASRLAGADNEQFF	TGTGCCAGCAGGCTAGCGGGGGCGGACAATGAGCAGTTCTTC
TRBV7-9	TRBJ2-3	TRBD2	NA	CASSLRTSGGDTQYF	TGTGCCAGCAGCTTAAGGACTAGCGGGGGGGATACGCAGTATTTT
TRBV5-4	TRBJ2-2	NA	NA	CASTTLGGRDTGELFF	TGTGCCAGCACCACCCTGGGGGGGCGCGACACCGGGGAGCTGTTTTTT
TRBV20-1	TRBJ2-5	TRBD2	NA	CSASGVKLAGGNQYF	TGCAGTGCTAGTGGGGTAAAACTAGCGGGAGGCAACCAGTACTTC
TRBV7-2	TRBJ2-7	NA	NA	CASSLSSGEVYEQYF	TGTGCCAGCAGCTTAAGTTCGGGAGAAGTCTACGAGCAGTACTTC
TRBV2	TRBJ2-3	NA	NA	CASRSDMATDTQYF	TGTGCCAGCAGATCGGACATGGCCACAGATACGCAGTATTTT
TRBV20-1	TRBJ2-5	NA	once	CSASEWKQYF	TGCAGTGCGTCGGAGTGGAAGCAGTACTTC
TRBV6-5	TRBJ2-2	TRBD1	NA	CASSFSGTANTGELFF	TGTGCCAGCAGTTTTTCGGGGACAGCGAACACCGGGGAGCTGTTTTTT
TRBV5-1	TRBJ2-2	NA	NA	CASRDGGNTGELFF	TGCGCCAGCAGGGACGGGGGGAACACCGGGGAGCTGTTTTTT
TRBV10-2	TRBJ1-6	NA	NA	CASSTQEFSPLHF	TGCGCCAGCAGTACCCAAGAGTTCTCACCCCTCCACTTT
TRBV12-3/TRBV12-4	TRBJ1-1	TRBD1	NA	CASSLGDRYKAFF	TGTGCCAGCAGTTTGGGGGACAGATATAAAGCTTTCTTT
TRBV9	TRBJ2-1	NA	NA	CASSVEQVGYNEQFF	TGTGCCAGCAGCGTAGAACAGGTTGGGTACAATGAGCAGTTCTTC
TRBV10-3	TRBJ1-1	TRBD1	NA	CAISHRGLGNTEAFF	TGTGCCATCAGCCACAGGGGGCTCGGAAACACTGAAGCTTTCTTT
TRBV7-9	TRBJ2-6	NA	NA	CASTPWGDSGSGANVLTF	TGTGCCAGCACCCCTTGGGGGGACAGTGGATCTGGGGCCAACGTCCTGACTTTC
TRBV28	TRBJ2-7	TRBD1	few	CASSSTNRDRAALQYF	TGTGCCAGCAGTTCCACAAACCGGGACAGGGCTGCCCTCCAGTACTTC
TRBV29-1	TRBJ1-1	NA	NA	CSVVRHRNTEAFF	TGCAGCGTTGTAAGACACCGGAACACTGAAGCTTTCTTT
TRBV6-5	TRBJ2-7	NA	NA	CASGGTYSYEQYF	TGTGCCAGCGGGGGGACGTACTCCTACGAGCAGTACTTC
TRBV3-1/TRBV3-2	TRBJ1-2	TRBD1	NA	CASSQGDRGGYTF	TGTGCCAGCAGCCAAGGGGACAGGGGCGGCTACACCTTC
TRBV5-1	TRBJ2-3	TRBD2	NA	CASSLEPVAAGGPRTDTQYF	TGCGCCAGCAGCTTGGAGCCCGTTGCAGCGGGAGGGCCACGTACTGATACGCAGTATTTT
TRBV9	TRBJ2-2	NA	NA	CASSVARTGELFF	TGTGCCAGCAGCGTAGCGAGGACCGGGGAGCTGTTTTTT
TRBV7-2	TRBJ1-3	NA	NA	CASSLGGGNTIYF	TGTGCCAGCAGCTTAGGAGGGGGAAACACCATATATTTT
TRBV5-1	TRBJ1-1	NA	NA	CASSLQVMNTEAFF	TGCGCCAGCAGCTTGCAGGTGATGAACACTGAAGCTTTCTTT
TRBV29-1	TRBJ1-5	NA	NA	CSVVSGNSNQPQHF	TGCAGCGTTGTGAGCGGAAATAGCAATCAGCCCCAGCATTTT
TRBV6-2/TRBV6-3	TRBJ1-2	NA	few	CASSYSFSSYGYTF	TGTGCCAGCAGTTACTCTTTCTCCAGCTATGGCTACACCTTC
TRBV6-5	TRBJ1-5	NA	NA	CASSYSGLDQPQHF	TGTGCCAGCAGTTACTCGGGGCTTGATCAGCCCCAGCATTTT
TRBV24-1	TRBJ1-2	NA	NA	CATSDPTGFYGYTF	TGTGCCACCAGTGACCCGACAGGCTTCTATGGCTACACCTTC
TRBV6-5	TRBJ1-6	TRBD1	NA	CASTLGTAENSPLHF	TGTGCCAGCACCCTAGGGACAGCTGAGAATTCACCCCTCCACTTT
TRBV5-1	TRBJ2-5	TRBD1	once	CASSRTGASLETQYF	TGCGCCAGCAGCCGGACAGGGGCGTCGCTAGAGACCCAGTACTTC
TRBV3-1/TRBV3-2	TRBJ2-3	TRBD2	few	CASSQPPGLASDTQYF	TGTGCCAGCAGCCAGCCTCCGGGACTAGCGTCTGATACGCAGTATTTT
TRBV14	TRBJ2-1	TRBD2	NA	CASSRLPTSGAKHEQFF	TGTGCCAGCAGCCGACTACCGACTAGCGGGGCAAAACATGAGCAGTTCTTC
TRBV5-1	TRBJ2-2	NA	NA	CASSLGYPGELFF	TGCGCCAGCAGCTTGGGCTACCCCGGGGAGCTGTTTTTT
TRBV5-4	TRBJ2-7	TRBD2	NA	CASSLAQGGGASEQYF	TGTGCCAGCAGCTTGGCGCAAGGCGGGGGGGCTAGCGAGCAGTACTTC
TRBV11-2	TRBJ2-6	NA	NA	CASSAPAGGSGANVLTF	TGTGCCAGCAGCGCCCCGGCAGGAGGGTCTGGGGCCAACGTCCTGACTTTC
TRBV7-3	TRBJ2-1	TRBD1	NA	CASSLTRTGSYNEQFF	TGTGCCAGCAGCTTAACCCGGACAGGGAGTTACAATGAGCAGTTCTTC
TRBV30	TRBJ1-2	NA	NA	CAWSTVSNYGYTF	TGTGCCTGGAGTACAGTTTCTAACTATGGCTACACCTTC
TRBV25-1	TRBJ2-2	NA	NA	CASSESEGASLTGELFF	TGTGCCAGCAGTGAATCAGAGGGTGCAAGTCTCACCGGGGAGCTGTTTTTT
TRBV9	TRBJ2-3	TRBD1	NA	CASSVANRGPSQQYF	TGTGCCAGCAGCGTAGCCAACAGGGGCCCCTCTCAGCAGTATTTT